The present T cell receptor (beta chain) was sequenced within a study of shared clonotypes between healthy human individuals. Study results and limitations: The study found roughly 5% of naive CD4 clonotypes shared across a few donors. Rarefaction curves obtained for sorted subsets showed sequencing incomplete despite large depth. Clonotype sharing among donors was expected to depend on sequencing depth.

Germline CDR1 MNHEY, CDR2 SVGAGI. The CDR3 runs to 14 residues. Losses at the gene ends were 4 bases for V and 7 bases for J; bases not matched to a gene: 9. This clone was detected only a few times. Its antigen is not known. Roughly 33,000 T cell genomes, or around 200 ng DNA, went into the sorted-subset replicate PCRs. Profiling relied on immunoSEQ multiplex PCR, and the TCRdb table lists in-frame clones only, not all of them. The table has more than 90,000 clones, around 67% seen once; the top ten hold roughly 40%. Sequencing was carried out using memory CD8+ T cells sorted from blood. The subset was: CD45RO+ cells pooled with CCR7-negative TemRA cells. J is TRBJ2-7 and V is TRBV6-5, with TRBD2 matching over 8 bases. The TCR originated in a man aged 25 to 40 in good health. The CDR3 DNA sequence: TGTGCCAGCAGTTCAGTCGAGCGGGGGCAGGAGCAGTACTTC. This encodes CASSSVERGQEQYF.